This entry lists 19 T cell receptor beta chains sequenced from one sample in a study of a mutant IDH1 vaccine in newly diagnosed glioma. Antigen specificity for these receptors is unknown. Time point meaning: week 5, during vaccination. One vaccine dose held 300 ug of mutant IDH1 20-mer peptide and came with topical imiquimod. Produced via immunoSEQ multiplex PCR; TCRdb's table is partial and in-frame only. There are about 51,000 clones in the sample; 78% occur only once, and under 2% lies in the top ten. Sequenced here: PBMCs, sampled from a glioma patient whose treatment included an IDH1 peptide vaccine. These TCRs come from a woman aged 40-49 years with glioma.

This clone was picked up one time. The chain recombines TRBV7-9 with TRBJ1-1; D not certain. The CDR3 extends over 12 amino acids. The germline V gene encodes CDR1 SEHNR and CDR2 FQNEAQ (reference sequence). Trimming shortened V by 4 bases and J by 5 bases, and 8 bases separated the two germline ends. This CDR3 is CASSYRVTEAFF. In DNA form, the CDR3 reads TGTGCCAGCAGCTACCGGGTGACTGAAGCTTTCTTT.

The chain recombines TRBV13 with TRBJ2-3; no clear D gene. There are 13 residues in the CDR3. V was pared by 5 bases and J by 5 bases, with 11 bases between. CDR1 is PRHDT and CDR2 is FYEKMQ in the germline V gene (reference sequence). The CDR3 reads CASSVRAEDTQYF. The CDR3 nucleotides are TGTGCCAGCAGCGTAAGGGCGGAAGATACGCAGTATTTT.

This clone was observed a single time. The J gene is TRBJ1-2, the V gene TRBV5-6, with D maybe TRBD1 (6 bases). This CDR3 is 16 amino acids long. V shed 1 base and J shed 6 bases, with 19 bases lying between them. The V gene's germline CDR1 is SGHDT and CDR2 YYEEEE. Here the CDR3 DNA reads TGTGCCAGCAGCTTGAGGGGGGGGTCCAGCTTCCATGGCTACACCTTC. This sequence encodes CASSLRGGSSFHGYTF.

This clone came up a few times. The chain recombines TRBV28 with TRBJ2-3; TRBD2 matches at 14 bases. The CDR3 covers 16 residues. J lost 2 bases, V lost 6 bases, and 4 bases had no gene match. Germline CDR1 reads MDHEN; CDR2 reads SYDVKM. This CDR3 reads CASSLGLAGATDTQYF. As DNA, the CDR3 is TGTGCCAGCAGCTTGGGACTAGCGGGGGCCACAGATACGCAGTATTTT.

The chain has TRBV5-4 and TRBJ2-5; D unresolved. CDR1 is SGHNT, CDR2 YYREEE, per germline (reference sequence). There are 15 residues in the CDR3. V lost 2 bases and J lost 5, with 16 bases in between. CDR3 bases: TGTGCCAGCAGCTTAGGGCTGGGGTCTTACGAGACCCAGTACTTC. This encodes CASSLGLGSYETQYF.

V and J are TRBV7-8 and TRBJ2-7, with 7 nucleotides matching TRBD2. The length of the CDR3 is 15 residues. V trimming: 0 bases; J trimming: 4 bases; junction bases outside the gene matches: 6. Germline V gene sequence: CDR1 SGHVS, CDR2 FQNEAQ. The CDR3 spells CASSLAGQGGYEQYF. The CDR3 nucleotides are TGTGCCAGCAGCTTAGCGGGCCAGGGAGGGTACGAGCAGTACTTC.

The chain links TRBV16 to TRBJ1-5; D is possibly TRBD1 (6 bases). CDR1 is KGHSY, CDR2 FQNENV, per germline. CDR3 length: 15 residues. V was shortened by 4 bases and J by 5 bases, with 15 bases between the two germline ends. The CDR3 reads CASSPGHSAHQPQHF. The CDR3 coding sequence is TGTGCCAGCAGCCCGGGACATTCGGCCCATCAGCCCCAGCATTTT.

The chain carries TRBV5-5 and TRBJ2-3; the D gene is possibly TRBD2 (6 bases). V was trimmed by 3 bases and J by 6 bases, leaving 14 bases between them. Germline V gene data show CDR1 as SGHKS and CDR2 as YYEKEE (reference sequence). The CDR3 length is 14 residues. The CDR3 reads CASSWGWGDDTQYF. CDR3 nucleotide sequence: TGTGCCAGCAGCTGGGGGTGGGGGGACGATACGCAGTATTTT. Using reference TRBV5-5 and TRBJ2-3 for the parts outside the CDR3, the full variable domain is DAGVTQSPTHLIKTRGQQVTLRCSPISGHKSVSWYQQVLGQGPQFIFQYYEKEERGRGNFPDRFSARQFPNYSSELNVNALLLGDSALYLCASSWGWGDDTQYFGPGTRLTVL.

The rearrangement joins TRBV2 to TRBJ2-1, with 7 bases that match TRBD2. Looked up from germline, CDR1 is SNHLY and CDR2 is FYNNEI. CDR3 length equals 13 residues. V lost 8 bases to trimming and J lost 5 bases; unmatched junction nucleotides: 6. Written as DNA, the CDR3 is TGTGCCAGCGGCCGCGCGGGGGACAATGAGCAGTTCTTC. Translated, it gives CASGRAGDNEQFF.

In DNA form, the CDR3 reads TGTGCCAGCAGCAGTGACAGCACAGATACGCAGTATTTT. Its translation is CASSSDSTDTQYF. This rearrangement joins TRBV5-4 to TRBJ2-3; no firm D call. Deletions cut 4 bases from V and 0 bases from J, with 6 bases between. CDR1 and CDR2 from the germline V gene are SGHNT and YYREEE (reference sequence). The CDR3 is made up of 13 amino acids.

A single count supports this clone. The chain recombines TRBV11-2 with TRBJ1-1; 9 bases are shared with TRBD1. CDR3 size: 14 residues. Germline lookup yields CDR1 SGHAT and CDR2 FQNNGV. After removal of 5 bases from V and 4 bases from J, the junction contained 5 bases not matched to a gene. In DNA, the CDR3 is TGTGCCAGCAGCCCACAGGGGGCGGGCACTGAAGCTTTCTTT. Residues: CASSPQGAGTEAFF.

The chain links TRBV2 to TRBJ2-3; 8 nucleotides match TRBD2. The CDR3 has 15 amino acids. Germline values: CDR1 SNHLY, CDR2 FYNNEI. V shed 6 bases and J 0 bases; nucleotides not matched to a gene: 5. This chain's CDR3 is CASRLLAVSTDTQYF. CDR3 DNA sequence: TGTGCCAGCAGGCTACTAGCGGTTAGCACAGATACGCAGTATTTT.

The V gene is TRBV6-4, the J gene TRBJ2-1; 8 nucleotides match TRBD2. The CDR3 is 14 residues long. Germline CDR1 MRHNA, CDR2 SNTAGT. The V gene end was trimmed by 3 bases and the J gene end by 6 bases; junction bases not matched to a gene: 4. The CDR3 DNA reads as TGTGCCAGCAGTGAGAGCGGGGGTGTCAATGAGCAGTTCTTC. Translated, it gives CASSESGGVNEQFF.

This clone appeared once. V and J are TRBV29-1 and TRBJ2-2; D unclear. CDR1 is SQVTM, CDR2 ANQGSEA, per germline. The CDR3 covers 13 residues. With 7 bases removed from V and 9 bases from J, the gap between germline ends came to 18 bases. Here the CDR3 DNA reads TGCAGCGCCACCGGGCCTGCGGTGCGGGAGCTGTTTTTT. Translation: CSATGPAVRELFF.

This clone was seen only once. The chain employs TRBV30 and TRBJ1-5; D possibly corresponds to TRBD1 (5 bases). The CDR3 has 12 amino acids. Germline V gene sequence: CDR1 GTSNPN, CDR2 SVGIG (reference sequence). Trimming pared 3 bases from V and 9 bases from J, leaving 12 bases between. The CDR3 nucleotides read TGTGCCTGGAGCCTAGGGGTCGGGCCCCAGCATTTT. Its translation is CAWSLGVGPQHF.

The genes are TRBV5-1 and TRBJ1-2; TRBD1 is a possible D gene (6 bases). Germline-derived CDR1 and CDR2 are SGHRS and YFSETQ. Trimming cost V 7 bases and J 4 bases, with 14 bases left between them. The CDR3 is 13 residues long. The CDR3 spells CASGPDSFYGYTF. The CDR3 region has the DNA TGCGCCAGCGGGCCGGACAGCTTCTATGGCTACACCTTC. Based on the CDR3 plus reference TRBV5-1 and TRBJ1-2, the full variable domain is KAGVTQTPRYLIKTRGQQVTLSCSPISGHRSVSWYQQTPGQGLQFLFEYFSETQRNKGNFPGRFSGRQFSNSRSEMNVSTLELGDSALYLCASGPDSFYGYTFGSGTRLTVV.

The rearrangement joins TRBV6-5 to TRBJ2-1, with 8 bases fitting TRBD1. The germline gives CDR1 MNHEY, CDR2 SVGAGI. The CDR3 runs 16 residues. V trimming: 7 bases; J trimming: 4 bases; junction bases outside the gene matches: 12. The CDR3 DNA reads as TGTGCCAGCACTCACTCTCGGACAGGGCTATACAATGAGCAGTTCTTC. Its translation is CASTHSRTGLYNEQFF.

The chain joins TRBV7-2 to TRBJ1-1; 9 bases align to TRBD1. The CDR3 consists of 13 residues. V lost 2 bases and J lost 10; bases outside the gene matches: 5. Per germline, CDR1 SGHTA and CDR2 FQGNSA. CDR3 coding DNA: TGTGCCAGCAGCTTATGGACAGGGGTGGGAGCTTTCTTT. It is translated as CASSLWTGVGAFF.

This clone was detected once. The chain couples TRBV28 to TRBJ2-7; D tentatively reads TRBD1 or TRBD2 (5 bases each). V lost 6 bases and J 1 base, leaving 13 bases between the germline ends. The germline gives CDR1 MDHEN, CDR2 SYDVKM. CDR3 length: 14 residues. In nucleotides, the CDR3 is TGTGCCAGCAGCCCGGGACCGCAGTCCTACGAGCAGTACTTC. Translated: CASSPGPQSYEQYF. Together with reference TRBV28 and TRBJ2-7, the CDR3 gives the full variable domain: DVKVTQSSRYLVKRTGEKVFLECVQDMDHENMFWYRQDPGLGLRLIYFSYDVKMKEKGDIPEGYSVSREKKERFSLILESASTNQTSMYLCASSPGPQSYEQYFGPGTRLTVT.